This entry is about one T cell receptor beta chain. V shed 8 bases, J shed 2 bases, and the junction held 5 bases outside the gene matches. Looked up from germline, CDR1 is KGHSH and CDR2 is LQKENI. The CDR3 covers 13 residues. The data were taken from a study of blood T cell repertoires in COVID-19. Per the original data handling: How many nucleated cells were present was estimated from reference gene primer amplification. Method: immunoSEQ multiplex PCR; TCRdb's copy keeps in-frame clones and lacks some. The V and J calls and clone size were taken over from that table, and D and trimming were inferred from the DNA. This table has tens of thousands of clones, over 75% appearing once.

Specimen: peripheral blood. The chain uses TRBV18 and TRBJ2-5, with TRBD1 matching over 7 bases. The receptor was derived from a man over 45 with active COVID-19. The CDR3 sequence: CASTGTAQETQYF. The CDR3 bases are TGTGCCAGCACCGGGACAGCGCAAGAGACCCAGTACTTC.